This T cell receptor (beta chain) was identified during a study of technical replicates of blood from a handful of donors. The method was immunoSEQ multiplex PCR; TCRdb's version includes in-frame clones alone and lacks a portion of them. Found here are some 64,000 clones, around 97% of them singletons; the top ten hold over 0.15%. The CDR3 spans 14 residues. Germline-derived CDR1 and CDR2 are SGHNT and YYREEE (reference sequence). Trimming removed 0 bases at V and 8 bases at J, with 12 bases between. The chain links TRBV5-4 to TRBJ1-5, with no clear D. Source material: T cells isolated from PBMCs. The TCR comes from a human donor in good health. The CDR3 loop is CASSLDGRTEPQHF. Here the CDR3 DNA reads TGTGCCAGCAGCTTGGACGGCAGAACAGAGCCCCAGCATTTT.